This TCR beta chain emerged from a study of shared clonotypes between healthy human individuals. CDR3 length: 15 amino acids. With 5 bases removed from V and 1 base from J, the gap between germline ends came to 12 bases. In germline, CDR1 is LNHDA, CDR2 SQIVND (reference sequence). TCRdb keeps only in-frame clones here, not all; method: immunoSEQ multiplex PCR. The table lists over 2 million clones, about 95% of them singletons. Naive CD8 cells were CD45RO-negative, positively selected for CCR7, excluding terminally differentiated effector memory CD45RA+ cells. The sequenced sample was naive CD8+ T cells sorted from blood. The clonotype originates from a man younger than 35 in good health. The chain joins TRBV19 to TRBJ1-5; D might be TRBD1 (5 bases). CDR3: CASSRAGESNQPQHF. In DNA form, the CDR3 reads TGTGCCAGTAGTCGGGCGGGGGAGAGCAATCAGCCCCAGCATTTT.